This T cell receptor beta chain appears in the sequencing data of a study of CD8 T cells in Susac syndrome. In its sample, this clonotype was seen a few times. It was with random hexamers that roughly 0.45 to 1 ug RNA was reverse transcribed. Multiplex PCR with immunoSEQ amplified the TCR beta CDR3 across 54 Vbeta and 13 Jbeta. TCRdb processed the immunoSEQ multiplex PCR reads anew with MiXCR; each CDR3 protein has one entry. The repertoire includes about 400,000 distinct CDR3 sequences, 75% to 90% of them detected once, and about 0.12% sits in the top ten. With 7 bases removed from V and 5 bases from J, the gap between germline ends came to 5 bases. The CDR3 contains 11 residues. Sequencing of TCR beta was performed on blood CD8+ T cells and on blood CD4+ T cells. The study used treatment-naive patients who had stable or active relapsing-remitting disease as multiple sclerosis controls. Negative isolation was used for CD8+ and CD4+ T cells, and FACS enrichment was applied to TEMRA cells.

The V call is TRBV12-3 or TRBV12-4, the J call TRBJ2-2; D remains unclear. The source material was CD8+ T cells from PBMCs. The TCR was taken from a human donor with multiple sclerosis. Here the CDR3 reads CASTLTGELFF. Written as DNA, the CDR3 is TGTGCCAGCACCCTTACCGGGGAGCTGTTTTTT.